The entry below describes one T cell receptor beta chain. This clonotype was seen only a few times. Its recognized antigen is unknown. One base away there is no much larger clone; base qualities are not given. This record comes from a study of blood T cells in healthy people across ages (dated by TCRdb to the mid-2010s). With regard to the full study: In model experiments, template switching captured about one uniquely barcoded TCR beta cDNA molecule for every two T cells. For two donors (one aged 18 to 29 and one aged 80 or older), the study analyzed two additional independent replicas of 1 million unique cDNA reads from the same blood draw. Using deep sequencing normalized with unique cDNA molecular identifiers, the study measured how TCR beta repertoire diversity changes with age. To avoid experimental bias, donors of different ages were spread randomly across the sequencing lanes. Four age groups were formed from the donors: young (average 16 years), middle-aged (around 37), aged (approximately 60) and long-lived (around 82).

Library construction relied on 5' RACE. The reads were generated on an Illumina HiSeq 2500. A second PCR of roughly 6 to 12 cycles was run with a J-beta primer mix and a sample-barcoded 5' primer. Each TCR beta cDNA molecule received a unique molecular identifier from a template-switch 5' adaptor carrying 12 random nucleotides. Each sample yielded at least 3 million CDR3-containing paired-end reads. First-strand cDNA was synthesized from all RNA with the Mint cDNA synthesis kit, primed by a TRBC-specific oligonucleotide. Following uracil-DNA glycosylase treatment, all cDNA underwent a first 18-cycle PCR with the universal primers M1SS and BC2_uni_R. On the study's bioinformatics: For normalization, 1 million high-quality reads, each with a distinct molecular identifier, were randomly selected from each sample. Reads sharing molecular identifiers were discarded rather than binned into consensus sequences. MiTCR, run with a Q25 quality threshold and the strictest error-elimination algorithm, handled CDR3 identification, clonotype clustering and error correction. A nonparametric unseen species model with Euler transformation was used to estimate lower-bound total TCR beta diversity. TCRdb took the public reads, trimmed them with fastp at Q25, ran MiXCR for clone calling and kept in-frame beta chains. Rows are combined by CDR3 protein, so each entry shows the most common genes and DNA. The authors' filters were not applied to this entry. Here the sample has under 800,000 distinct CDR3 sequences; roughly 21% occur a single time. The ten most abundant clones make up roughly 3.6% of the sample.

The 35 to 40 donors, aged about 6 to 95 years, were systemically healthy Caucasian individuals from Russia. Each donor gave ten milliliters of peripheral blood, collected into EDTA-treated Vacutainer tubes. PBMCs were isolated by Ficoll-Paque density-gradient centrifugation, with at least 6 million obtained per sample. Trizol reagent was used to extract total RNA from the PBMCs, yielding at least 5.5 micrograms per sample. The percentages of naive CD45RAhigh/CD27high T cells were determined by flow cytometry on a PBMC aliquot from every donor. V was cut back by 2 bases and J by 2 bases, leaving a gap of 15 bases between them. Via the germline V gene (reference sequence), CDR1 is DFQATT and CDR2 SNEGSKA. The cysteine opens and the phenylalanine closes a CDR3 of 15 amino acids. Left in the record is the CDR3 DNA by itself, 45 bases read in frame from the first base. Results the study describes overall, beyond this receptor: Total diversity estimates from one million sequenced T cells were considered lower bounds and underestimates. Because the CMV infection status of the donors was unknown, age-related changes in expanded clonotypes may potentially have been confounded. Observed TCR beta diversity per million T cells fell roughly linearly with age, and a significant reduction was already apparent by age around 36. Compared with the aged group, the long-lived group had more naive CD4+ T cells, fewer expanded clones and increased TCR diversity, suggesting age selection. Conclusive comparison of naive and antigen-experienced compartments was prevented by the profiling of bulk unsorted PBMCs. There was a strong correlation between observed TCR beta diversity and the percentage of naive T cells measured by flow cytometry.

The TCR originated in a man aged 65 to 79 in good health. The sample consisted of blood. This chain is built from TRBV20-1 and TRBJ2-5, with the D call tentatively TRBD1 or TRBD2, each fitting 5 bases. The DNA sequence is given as TGCAGTGCTAGAAGACCTGGGACCGATCAAGAGACCCAGTACTTC. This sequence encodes CSARRPGTDQETQYF.